The entry below gives a single TCR beta chain sequence along with its context. The germline CDR1 and CDR2 sequences are SEHNR and FQNEAQ (reference sequence). CDR3 length: 16 amino acids. Trimming removed 5 bases from V and 7 bases from J; junction bases left unmatched: 15. This record belongs to a study of T cells in Graves' hyperthyroidism and ophthalmopathy. Across the study: Peripheral blood was collected at initial diagnosis, before any treatment.

What was amplified from RNA transcripts were TCR beta CDR3 regions. When the TCR CDR3 underwent first-round RT-PCR, the HTBI primer set was used. TCRdb redid the calling of the multiplex PCR reads with MiXCR, one entry per CDR3 protein. The data hold just under 750,000 distinct CDR3 sequences, with 30% to 40% observed a single time. Pregnant or lactating patients were excluded, as were those with uncontrolled infection or other autoimmune disease. Diagnoses used clinical symptoms, serum thyroxine and TRAb, thyroid ultrasound and orbital computed tomography. The clonotype was recovered from a middle-aged woman with Graves' hyperthyroidism. The rearrangement joins TRBV7-9 to TRBJ2-7; 9 positions agree with TRBD1. The specimen was blood. CDR3 region: CASSQGTGTGRAEQYF. DNA of the CDR3: TGTGCCAGCAGCCAAGGTACCGGGACAGGGAGAGCGGAGCAGTACTTC.